The entry below gives a single T cell receptor beta chain sequence along with its context. This entry comes from a study of blood T cell repertoires in COVID-19. As for the study in general: T cells, B-cell-depleted T cells, or PBMCs provided the cDNA or gDNA that served as material.

Recruitment covered 25 or so US areas and drew participants whose ages spanned roughly 18 to 90 years. The assay was immunoSEQ multiplex PCR, and TCRdb's table has in-frame clones only and misses some. This table holds a few hundred thousand clones, 80% to 85% found once. This receptor was identified in a man between 45 and 60 years old who had recovered from COVID-19. The specimen sequenced was PBMCs or T cells enriched from blood (not recorded which).

CDR3 sequence reads: CASTEGGNYGYTF. The CDR3 nucleotides read TGTGCCAGCACCGAGGGGGGGAACTATGGCTACACCTTC. The chain employs TRBV6-5 and TRBJ1-2, with D maybe TRBD1 (6 bases). This CDR3 is 13 amino acids long. Germline V CDR1 and CDR2: MNHEY, SVGAGI. V lost 7 bases and J 2 bases, leaving 11 bases between the germline ends.